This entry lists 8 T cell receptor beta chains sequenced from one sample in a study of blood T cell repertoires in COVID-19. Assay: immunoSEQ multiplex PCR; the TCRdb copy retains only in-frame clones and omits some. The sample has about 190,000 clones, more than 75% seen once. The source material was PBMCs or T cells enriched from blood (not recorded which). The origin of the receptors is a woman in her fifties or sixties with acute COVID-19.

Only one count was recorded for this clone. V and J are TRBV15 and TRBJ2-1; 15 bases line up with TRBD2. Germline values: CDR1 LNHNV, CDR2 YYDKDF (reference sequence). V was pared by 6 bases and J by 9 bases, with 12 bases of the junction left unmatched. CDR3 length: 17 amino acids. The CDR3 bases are TGTGCCACCAGGATAAAACGGACTAGCGGGGGGGCGGGTGAGCAGTTCTTC. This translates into CATRIKRTSGGAGEQFF. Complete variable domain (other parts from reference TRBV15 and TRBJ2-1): DAMVIQNPRYQVTQFGKPVTLSCSQTLNHNVMYWYQQKSSQAPKLLFHYYDKDFNNEADTPDNFQSRRPNTSFCFLDIRSPGLGDTAMYLCATRIKRTSGGAGEQFFGPGTRLTVL.

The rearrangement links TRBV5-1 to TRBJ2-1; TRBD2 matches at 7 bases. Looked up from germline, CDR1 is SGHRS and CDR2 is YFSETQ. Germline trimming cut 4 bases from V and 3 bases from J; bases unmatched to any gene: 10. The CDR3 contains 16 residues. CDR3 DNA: TGCGCCAGCAGCCCGGGGGGTCCCGGGGTCTACAATGAGCAGTTCTTC. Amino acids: CASSPGGPGVYNEQFF. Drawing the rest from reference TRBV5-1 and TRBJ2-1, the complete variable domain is KAGVTQTPRYLIKTRGQQVTLSCSPISGHRSVSWYQQTPGQGLQFLFEYFSETQRNKGNFPGRFSGRQFSNSRSEMNVSTLELGDSALYLCASSPGGPGVYNEQFFGPGTRLTVL.

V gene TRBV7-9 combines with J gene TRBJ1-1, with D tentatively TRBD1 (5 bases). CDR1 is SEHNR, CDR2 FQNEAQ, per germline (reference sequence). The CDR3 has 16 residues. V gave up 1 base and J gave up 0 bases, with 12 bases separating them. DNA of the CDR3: TGTGCCAGCAGCTTAGACCGGGACTTCTTGAACACTGAAGCTTTCTTT. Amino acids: CASSLDRDFLNTEAFF.

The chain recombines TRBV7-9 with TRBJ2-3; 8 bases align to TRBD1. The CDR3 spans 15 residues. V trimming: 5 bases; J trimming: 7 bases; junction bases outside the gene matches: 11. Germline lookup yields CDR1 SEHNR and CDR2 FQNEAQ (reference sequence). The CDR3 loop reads CASSPGADRDYTQYF. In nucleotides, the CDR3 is TGTGCCAGCAGCCCCGGTGCGGACAGGGATTATACGCAGTATTTT.

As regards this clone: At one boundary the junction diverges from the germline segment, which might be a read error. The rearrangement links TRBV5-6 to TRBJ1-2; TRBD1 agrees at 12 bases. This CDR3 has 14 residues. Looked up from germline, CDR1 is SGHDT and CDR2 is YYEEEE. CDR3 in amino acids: CASSIPGTGGILAF. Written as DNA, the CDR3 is TGTGCCAGCAGCATCCCTGGGACAGGGGGCATCCTAGCATTC.

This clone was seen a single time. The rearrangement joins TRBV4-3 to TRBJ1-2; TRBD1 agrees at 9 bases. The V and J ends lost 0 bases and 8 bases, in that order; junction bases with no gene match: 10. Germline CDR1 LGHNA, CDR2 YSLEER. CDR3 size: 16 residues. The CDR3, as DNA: TGCGCCAGCAGCCAAGAAAGAGGGGACAGGGTAGGCGGCTACACCTTC. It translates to CASSQERGDRVGGYTF.

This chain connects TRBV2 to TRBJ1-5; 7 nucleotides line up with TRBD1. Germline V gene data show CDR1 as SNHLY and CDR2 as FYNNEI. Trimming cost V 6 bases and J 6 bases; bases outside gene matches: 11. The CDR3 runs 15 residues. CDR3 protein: CASSVGEGGGQPQHF. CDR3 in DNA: TGTGCCAGCAGCGTGGGGGAAGGGGGCGGTCAGCCCCAGCATTTT.

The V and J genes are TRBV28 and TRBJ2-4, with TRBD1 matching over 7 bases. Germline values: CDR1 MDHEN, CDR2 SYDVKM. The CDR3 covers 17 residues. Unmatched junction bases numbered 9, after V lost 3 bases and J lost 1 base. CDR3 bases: TGTGCCAGCAGTTTCCAAGGGGGCGCAGCGGCCAAAAACATTCAGTACTTC. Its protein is CASSFQGGAAAKNIQYF.